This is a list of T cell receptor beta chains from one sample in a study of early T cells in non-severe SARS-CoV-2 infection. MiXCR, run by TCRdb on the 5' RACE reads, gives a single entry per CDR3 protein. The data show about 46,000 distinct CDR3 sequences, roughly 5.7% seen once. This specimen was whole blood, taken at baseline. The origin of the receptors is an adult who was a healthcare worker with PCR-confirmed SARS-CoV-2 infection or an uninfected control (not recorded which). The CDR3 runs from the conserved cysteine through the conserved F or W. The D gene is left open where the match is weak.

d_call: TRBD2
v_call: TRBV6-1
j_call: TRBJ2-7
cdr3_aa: CASSDKLAASYEQYF

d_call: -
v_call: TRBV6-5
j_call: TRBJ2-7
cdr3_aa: CASSQGPYEQYF

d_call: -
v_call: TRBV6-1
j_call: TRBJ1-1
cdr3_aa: CASSVLREAFF

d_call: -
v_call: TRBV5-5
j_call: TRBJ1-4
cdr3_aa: CASSSQGRATNEKLFF

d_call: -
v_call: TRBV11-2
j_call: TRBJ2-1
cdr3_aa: CASSLDWLLPYNEQFF

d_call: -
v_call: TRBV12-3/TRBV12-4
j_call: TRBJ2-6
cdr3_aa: CASRLSGTNVLTF

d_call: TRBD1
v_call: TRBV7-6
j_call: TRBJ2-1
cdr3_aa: CASSSDRAMVAYNEQFF

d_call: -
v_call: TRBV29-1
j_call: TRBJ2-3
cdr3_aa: CSVEVGMGTDTQYF

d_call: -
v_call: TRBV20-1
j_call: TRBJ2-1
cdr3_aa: CSARDLFRISYNEQFF

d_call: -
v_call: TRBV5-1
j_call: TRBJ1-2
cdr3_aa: CASNGLGARGYTF

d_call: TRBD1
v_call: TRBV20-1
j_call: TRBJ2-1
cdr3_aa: CSARDRGMEFF

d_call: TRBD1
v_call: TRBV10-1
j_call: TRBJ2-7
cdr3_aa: CASSESFRGQGPSYEQYF

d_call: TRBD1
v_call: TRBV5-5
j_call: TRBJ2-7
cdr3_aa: CASSIGQGGGYEQYF

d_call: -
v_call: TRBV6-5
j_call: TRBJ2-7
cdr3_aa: CASSRFSGNSYEQYF

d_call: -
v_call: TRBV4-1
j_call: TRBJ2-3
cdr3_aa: CASSQEWPSTDTQYF

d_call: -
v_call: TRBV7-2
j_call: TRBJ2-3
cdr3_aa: CASSPDYNTDTQYF

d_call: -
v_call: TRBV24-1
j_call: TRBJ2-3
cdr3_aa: CATSDFGRDPTDTQYF

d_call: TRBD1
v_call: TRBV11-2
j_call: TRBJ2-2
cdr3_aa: CASSPFAGGSGELFF

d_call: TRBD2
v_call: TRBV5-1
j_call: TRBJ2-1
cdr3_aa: CASSQTSGRVDEQFF

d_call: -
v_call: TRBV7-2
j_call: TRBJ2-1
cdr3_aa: CASSEQITKFF

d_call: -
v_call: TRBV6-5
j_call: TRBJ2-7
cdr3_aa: CASSYDPGLPYEQYF

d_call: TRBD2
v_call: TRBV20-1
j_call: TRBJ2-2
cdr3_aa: CSARLAGVLAGELFF

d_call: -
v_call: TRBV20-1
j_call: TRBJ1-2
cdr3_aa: CSAAVGGRGYTF

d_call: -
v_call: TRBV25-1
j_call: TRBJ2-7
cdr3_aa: CATGVPYEQYF

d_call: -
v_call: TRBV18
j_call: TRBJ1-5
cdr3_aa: CASSPPGPNQPQHF

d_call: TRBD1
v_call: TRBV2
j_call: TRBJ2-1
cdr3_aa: CASSETGTGVNEQFF

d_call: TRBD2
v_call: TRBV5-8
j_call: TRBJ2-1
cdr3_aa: CASSLDGRANEQFF

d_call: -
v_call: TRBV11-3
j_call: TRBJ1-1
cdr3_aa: CASRQTLNTEAFF

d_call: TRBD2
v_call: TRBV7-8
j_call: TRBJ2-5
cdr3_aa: CASSLPGLAGGETQYF

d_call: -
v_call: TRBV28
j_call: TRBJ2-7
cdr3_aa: CASSYEQRAPSYEQYF

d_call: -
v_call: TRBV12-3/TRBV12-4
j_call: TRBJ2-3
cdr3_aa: CASREQGILTDTQYF

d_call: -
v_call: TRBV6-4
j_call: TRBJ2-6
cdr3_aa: CASSDSSSSGANVLTF

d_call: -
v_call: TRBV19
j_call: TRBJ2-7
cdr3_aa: CASSNRETITEQYF

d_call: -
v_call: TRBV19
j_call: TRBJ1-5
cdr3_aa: CASSDATEDQPQHF

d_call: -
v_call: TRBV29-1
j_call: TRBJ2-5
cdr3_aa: CGVGQAKETQYF

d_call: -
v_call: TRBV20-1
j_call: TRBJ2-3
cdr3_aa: CSVTGRGTHQSDTQYF

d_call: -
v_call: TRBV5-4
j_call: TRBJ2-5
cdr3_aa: CASSLAGPQETQYF

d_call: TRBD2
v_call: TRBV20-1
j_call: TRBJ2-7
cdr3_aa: CSASPGLAAYEQYF

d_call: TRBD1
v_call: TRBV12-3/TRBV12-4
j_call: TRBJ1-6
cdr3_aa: CASSRTGGVSPLHF

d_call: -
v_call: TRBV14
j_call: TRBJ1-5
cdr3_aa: CASSQDRVQPQHF

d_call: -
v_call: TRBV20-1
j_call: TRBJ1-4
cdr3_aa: CSAPRDTPTNVKLFF

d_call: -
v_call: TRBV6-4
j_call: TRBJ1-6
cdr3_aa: CASSVRPPAPPLHF

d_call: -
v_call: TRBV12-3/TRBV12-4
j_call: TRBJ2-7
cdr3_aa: CASRTSSSYEQYF

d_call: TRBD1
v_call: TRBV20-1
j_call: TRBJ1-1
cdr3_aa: CSAGSPGTGVGAFF

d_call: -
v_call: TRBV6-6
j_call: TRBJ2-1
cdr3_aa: CASTSWGDRYNEQFF

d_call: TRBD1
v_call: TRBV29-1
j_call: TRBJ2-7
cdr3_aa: CSVLGQGVTYEQYF

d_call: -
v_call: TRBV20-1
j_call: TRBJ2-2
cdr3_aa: CSARDLAWGSGELFF

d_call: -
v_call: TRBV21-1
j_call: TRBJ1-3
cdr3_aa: CASTPGTKFGNTIYF

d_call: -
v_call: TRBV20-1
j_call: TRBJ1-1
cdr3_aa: CSVVENTEAFF

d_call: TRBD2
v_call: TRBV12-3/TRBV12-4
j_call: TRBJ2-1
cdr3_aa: CASRGDYLYNEQFF

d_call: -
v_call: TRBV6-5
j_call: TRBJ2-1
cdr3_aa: CATGREHSYNEQFF